Below, 10 T cell receptor beta chains from the same sample are listed, as sequenced in a study of cytomegalovirus exposure and HLA in healthy donors. The study ran its PCR with 60 Vbeta and 13 Jbeta primers. The method was immunoSEQ multiplex PCR; TCRdb's version includes in-frame clones alone and lacks a portion of them. The table shows some 140,000 clones, with roughly three quarters occurring only once. Sequenced material: PBMCs. All receptors come from a male donor in good health and CMV-seronegative.

This chain connects TRBV2 to TRBJ2-1, with TRBD2 matching 7 bases. The CDR3 length is 16 residues. V shed 7 bases and J 0 bases; nucleotides not matched to a gene: 9. Germline loops: CDR1 SNHLY, CDR2 FYNNEI. The DNA of the CDR3 is TGTGCCAGCACCTCCGAGCGGGGCAGCTCCTACAATGAGCAGTTCTTC. Translation: CASTSERGSSYNEQFF.

This clone was detected only a few times. The rearrangement joins TRBV5-4 to TRBJ1-1; TRBD1 agrees at 7 bases. V shed 4 bases, J shed 0 bases, and the junction held 3 bases outside the gene matches. The CDR3 contains 14 residues. From germline, CDR1 is SGHNT and CDR2 YYREEE (reference sequence). The CDR3 DNA follows: TGTGCCAGCAGCCGGGACAGAATGAACACTGAAGCTTTCTTT. Amino acids: CASSRDRMNTEAFF.

In DNA form, the CDR3 reads TGTGCCAGCACGGCCCTCGGGGTTTACAATGAGCAGTTCTTC. Translating gives CASTALGVYNEQFF. V gene TRBV7-8 combines with J gene TRBJ2-1, with a weak D call TRBD2 (5 bases). The CDR3 sequence is 14 residues long. Between the trimmed V and J ends, which lost 7 bases and 4 bases, there was a span of 14 bases. From germline, CDR1 is SGHVS and CDR2 FQNEAQ.

The V call is TRBV11-3, the J call TRBJ2-3; 7 bases fit TRBD1. This CDR3 region has 14 residues. The trim removed 3 bases at V and 3 bases at J, leaving 3 bases unmatched. Germline CDR1 reads SGHNT; CDR2 reads YENEEA. The CDR3: CASSFDRDTDTQYF. CDR3 in DNA: TGTGCCAGCAGCTTTGACAGGGATACAGATACGCAGTATTTT.

This clone was counted once. This chain links TRBV29-1 with TRBJ1-2, with D maybe TRBD1 (5 bases). The CDR3 runs to 13 residues. CDR1 is SQVTM and CDR2 is ANQGSEA in the germline V gene. Trimming stripped 6 bases from V and 2 bases from J, with 13 bases between. CDR3 sequence reads: CSVTDSLNYGYTF. CDR3 DNA sequence: TGCAGCGTCACAGACAGTCTAAACTATGGCTACACCTTC.

V usage is TRBV11-2 and J usage is TRBJ2-3; TRBD2 aligns across 9 bases. Germline V gene sequence: CDR1 SGHAT, CDR2 FQNNGV. The CDR3 contains 16 residues. With V trimmed by 0 bases and J by 2 bases, 3 bases remained unmatched. The CDR3 DNA reads TGTGCCAGCAGCTTAGAAGCGGGGGGCCCCACAGATACGCAGTATTTT. Translated, it gives CASSLEAGGPTDTQYF. Complete variable domain (other parts from reference TRBV11-2 and TRBJ2-3): EAGVAQSPRYKIIEKRQSVAFWCNPISGHATLYWYQQILGQGPKLLIQFQNNGVVDDSQLPKDRFSAERLKGVDSTLKIQPAKLEDSAVYLCASSLEAGGPTDTQYFGPGTRLTVL.

The V and J genes are TRBV7-8 and TRBJ2-1; D might be TRBD2 (5 bases). Looked up from germline, CDR1 is SGHVS and CDR2 is FQNEAQ. Trimming removed 1 base from V and 4 bases from J, with 14 bases in between. CDR3 length equals 16 residues. This CDR3 is CASSLDVGVSYNEQFF. The CDR3 DNA reads as TGTGCCAGCAGCTTAGACGTCGGGGTTAGTTACAATGAGCAGTTCTTC.

The V gene is TRBV19, the J gene TRBJ1-2; 7 bases map to TRBD1. Looked up from germline, CDR1 is LNHDA and CDR2 is SQIVND (reference sequence). CDR3 length: 15 residues. With 5 bases clipped from V and 5 bases from J, the junction kept 11 bases outside the gene matches. The DNA for the CDR3 is TGTGCCAGTAGTGACCTCACAGGGGAGGAGTATGGCTACACCTTC. This translates into CASSDLTGEEYGYTF.

This clone showed up just once. This chain links TRBV11-2 with TRBJ2-1; 10 nucleotides line up with TRBD1. Germline V gene lookup returns CDR1 SGHAT and CDR2 FQNNGV. V lost 5 bases to trimming and J lost 9 bases; unmatched junction nucleotides: 10. The CDR3 extends over 15 amino acids. The CDR3 spells CASSLPGQGVFEQFF. CDR3 bases: TGTGCCAGCAGCCTCCCAGGACAGGGGGTTTTTGAGCAGTTCTTC.

The rearrangement uses TRBV9 and TRBJ2-5; TRBD2 agrees at 12 bases. J was trimmed by 2 bases and V by 3 bases; bases with no gene match: 5. CDR1 SGDLS and CDR2 YYNGEE come from the germline V gene. The CDR3 totals 16 residues. The CDR3 region is CASSASGTSGQETQYF. CDR3 bases: TGTGCCAGCAGCGCATCCGGGACTAGCGGGCAAGAGACCCAGTACTTC.